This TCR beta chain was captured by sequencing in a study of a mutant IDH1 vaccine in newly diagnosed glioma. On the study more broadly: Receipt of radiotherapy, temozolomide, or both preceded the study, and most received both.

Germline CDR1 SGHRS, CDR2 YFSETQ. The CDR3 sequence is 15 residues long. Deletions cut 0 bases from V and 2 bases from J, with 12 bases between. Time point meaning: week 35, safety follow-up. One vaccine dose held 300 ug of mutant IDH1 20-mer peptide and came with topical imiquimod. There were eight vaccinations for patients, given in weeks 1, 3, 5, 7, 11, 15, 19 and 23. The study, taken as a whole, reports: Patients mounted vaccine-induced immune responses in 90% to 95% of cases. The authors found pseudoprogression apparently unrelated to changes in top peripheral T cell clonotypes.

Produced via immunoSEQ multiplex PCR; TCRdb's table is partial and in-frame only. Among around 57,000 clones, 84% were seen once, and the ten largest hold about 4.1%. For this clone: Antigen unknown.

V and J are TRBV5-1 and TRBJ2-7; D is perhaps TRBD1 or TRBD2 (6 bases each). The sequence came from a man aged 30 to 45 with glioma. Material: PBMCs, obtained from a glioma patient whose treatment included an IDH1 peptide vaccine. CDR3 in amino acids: CASSLVGGQTYEQYF. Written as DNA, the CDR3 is TGCGCCAGCAGCTTGGTCGGGGGCCAAACCTACGAGCAGTACTTC.